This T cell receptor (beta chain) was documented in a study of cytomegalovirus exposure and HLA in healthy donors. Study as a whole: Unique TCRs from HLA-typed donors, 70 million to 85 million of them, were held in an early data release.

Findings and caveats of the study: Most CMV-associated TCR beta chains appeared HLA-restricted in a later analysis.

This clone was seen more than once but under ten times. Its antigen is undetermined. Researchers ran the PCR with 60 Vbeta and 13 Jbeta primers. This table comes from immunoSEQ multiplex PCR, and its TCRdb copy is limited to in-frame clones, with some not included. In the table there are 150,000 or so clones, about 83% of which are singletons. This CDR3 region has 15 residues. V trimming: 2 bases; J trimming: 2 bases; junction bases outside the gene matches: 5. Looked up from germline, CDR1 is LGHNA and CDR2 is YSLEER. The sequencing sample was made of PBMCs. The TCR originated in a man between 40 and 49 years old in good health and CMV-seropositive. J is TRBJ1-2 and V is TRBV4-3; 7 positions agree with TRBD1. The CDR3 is CASSQRDRGNYGYTF. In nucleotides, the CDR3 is TGCGCCAGCAGCCAAAGGGACAGAGGGAACTATGGCTACACCTTC.